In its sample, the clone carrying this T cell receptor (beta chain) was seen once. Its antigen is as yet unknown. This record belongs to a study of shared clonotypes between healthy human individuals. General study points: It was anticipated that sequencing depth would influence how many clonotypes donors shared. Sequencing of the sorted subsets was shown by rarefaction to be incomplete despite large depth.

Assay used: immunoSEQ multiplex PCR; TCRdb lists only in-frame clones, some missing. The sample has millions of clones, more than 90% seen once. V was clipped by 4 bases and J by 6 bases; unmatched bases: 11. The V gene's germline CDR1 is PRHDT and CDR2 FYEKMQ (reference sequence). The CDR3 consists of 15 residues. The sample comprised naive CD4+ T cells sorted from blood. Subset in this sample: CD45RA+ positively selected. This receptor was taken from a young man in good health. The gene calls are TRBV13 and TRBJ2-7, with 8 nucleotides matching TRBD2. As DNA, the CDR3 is TGTGCCAGCAGCTCATGGGGCGGGAGGTCTAGCGAGCAGTACTTC. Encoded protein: CASSSWGGRSSEQYF.